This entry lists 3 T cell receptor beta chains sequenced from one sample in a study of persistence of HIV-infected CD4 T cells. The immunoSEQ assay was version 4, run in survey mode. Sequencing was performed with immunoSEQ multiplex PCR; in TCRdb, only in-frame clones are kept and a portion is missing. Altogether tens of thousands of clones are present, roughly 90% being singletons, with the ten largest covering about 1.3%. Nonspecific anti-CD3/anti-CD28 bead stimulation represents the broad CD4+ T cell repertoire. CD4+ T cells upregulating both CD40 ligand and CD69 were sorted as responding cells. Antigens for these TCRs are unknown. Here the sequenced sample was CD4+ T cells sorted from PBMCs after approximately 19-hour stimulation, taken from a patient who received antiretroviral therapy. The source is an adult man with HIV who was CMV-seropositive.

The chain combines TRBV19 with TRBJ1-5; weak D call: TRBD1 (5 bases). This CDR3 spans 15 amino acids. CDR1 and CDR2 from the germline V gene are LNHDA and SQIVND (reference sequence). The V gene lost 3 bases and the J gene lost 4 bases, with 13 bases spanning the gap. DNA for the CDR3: TGTGCCAGTAGTATCATGCCGGGACCTAATCAGCCCCAGCATTTT. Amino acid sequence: CASSIMPGPNQPQHF.

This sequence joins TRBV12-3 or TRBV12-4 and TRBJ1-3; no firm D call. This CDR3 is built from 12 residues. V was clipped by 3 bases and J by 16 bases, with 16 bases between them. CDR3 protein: CASSFGKSTRYF. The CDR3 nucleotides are TGTGCCAGCAGTTTTGGTAAATCGACCCGCTATTTT.

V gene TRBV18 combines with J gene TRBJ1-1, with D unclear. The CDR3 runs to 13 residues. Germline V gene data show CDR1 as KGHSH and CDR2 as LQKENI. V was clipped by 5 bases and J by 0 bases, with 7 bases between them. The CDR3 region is CASSSALNTEAFF. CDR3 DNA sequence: TGTGCCAGCTCATCTGCACTGAACACTGAAGCTTTCTTT.